The 4 T cell receptor beta chains reported below all come from one sample, sequenced in a study of metastatic and nonmetastatic thyroid tumors. Thyroid surgery was preceded by no treatment in any patient. TCRdb reprocessed the PCR reads via MiXCR. The sample shows about 20,000 clones, roughly 29% of them seen only once. Sequencing used blood. These receptor sequences come from a female donor with papillary thyroid cancer or a benign thyroid nodule (not recorded which). Some clones in this sample may be carry-over from other donors' samples.

This clone was detected only a few times. This sequence joins TRBV24-1 and TRBJ1-5, with 7 nucleotides matching TRBD1. There are 14 residues in the CDR3. V shed 12 bases and J 4 bases; nucleotides not matched to a gene: 11. The germline V gene has CDR1 KGHDR and CDR2 SFDVKD. CDR3 sequence (DNA): TGTGCCCAGACAGGGCAGTTGGAAAATCAGCCCCAGCATTTT. This encodes CAQTGQLENQPQHF.

The J gene is TRBJ1-1, the V gene TRBV9, with D possibly matching TRBD1 (5 bases). The V gene's germline CDR1 is SGDLS and CDR2 YYNGEE. Trimming left V 2 bases short and J 1 base short, with 9 bases between. This CDR3 contains 14 residues. The CDR3 reads CASSVTGANTEAFF. The CDR3 bases are TGTGCCAGCAGCGTTACTGGGGCGAACACTGAAGCTTTCTTT.

V is TRBV6-2 or TRBV6-3 and J is TRBJ2-7, with D maybe TRBD2 (5 bases). Trimming left V 5 bases short and J 2 bases short, with 16 bases between. Looked up from germline, CDR1 is MNHEY and CDR2 is SVGEGT. The length of the CDR3 is 15 residues. The CDR3 region is CASSPPGDGTYEQYF. The CDR3 DNA reads TGTGCCAGCAGTCCACCCGGCGACGGGACCTACGAGCAGTACTTC.

A note on this clone: One base away lies a much larger clone, so this may be a sequencing read error. The CDR3 DNA follows: TGTGCCCGCAGCCTTAACACGAATCAGCCCCAGCGTTTT. This encodes CARSLNTNQPQRF. The rearrangement uses TRBV7-9 and TRBJ1-5; D remains ambiguous. Germline V gene sequence: CDR1 SEHNR, CDR2 FQNEAQ (reference sequence). The length of the CDR3 is 13 residues.